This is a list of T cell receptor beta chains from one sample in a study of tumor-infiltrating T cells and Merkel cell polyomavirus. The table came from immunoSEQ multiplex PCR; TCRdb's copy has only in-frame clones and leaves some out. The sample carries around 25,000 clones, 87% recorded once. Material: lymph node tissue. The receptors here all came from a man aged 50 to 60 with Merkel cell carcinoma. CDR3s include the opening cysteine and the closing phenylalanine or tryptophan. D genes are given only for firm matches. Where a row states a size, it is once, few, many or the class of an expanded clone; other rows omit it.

CDR3: CASRSYGGDYGYTF
DNA: TGTGCCAGCAGGAGTTATGGGGGGGACTATGGCTACACCTTC
V: TRBV28
D: -
J: TRBJ1-2
size: -

CDR3: CASSLGPRTGELFF
DNA: TGTGCCAGCAGCTTGGGCCCTCGGACCGGGGAGCTGTTTTTT
V: TRBV7-2
D: -
J: TRBJ2-2
size: -

CDR3: CASSFIGGVYGYTF
DNA: TGTGCCAGCAGCTTCATTGGAGGGGTCTATGGCTACACCTTC
V: TRBV7-8
D: -
J: TRBJ1-2
size: -

CDR3: CASRPRDNSPLHF
DNA: TGTGCCAGCCGGCCCCGGGATAATTCACCCCTCCACTTT
V: TRBV28
D: -
J: TRBJ1-6
size: -

CDR3: CASRPRQGAYGYTF
DNA: TGTGCCAGCAGACCCAGACAGGGGGCGTACGGCTACACCTTC
V: TRBV27
D: TRBD1
J: TRBJ1-2
size: -

CDR3: CASSTRDRGDYGHTF
DNA: TGTGCCAGTAGTACGAGGGACAGGGGGGACTATGGCCACACCTTC
V: TRBV19
D: TRBD1
J: TRBJ1-2
size: -

CDR3: CASNPGQGGSGANVLTF
DNA: TGTGCCAGTAACCCGGGACAGGGGGGCTCTGGGGCCAACGTCCTGACTTTC
V: TRBV10-3
D: TRBD1
J: TRBJ2-6
size: -

CDR3: CAWRTTKAFF
DNA: TGTGCCTGGAGAACGACTAAAGCTTTCTTT
V: TRBV30
D: -
J: TRBJ1-1
size: -

CDR3: CASSRDWANTEAFF
DNA: TGTGCCAGCAGTCGGGACTGGGCGAACACTGAAGCTTTCTTT
V: TRBV6-6
D: -
J: TRBJ1-1
size: -

CDR3: CASSQSTGVIAFF
DNA: TGTGCCAGCAGCCAATCAACGGGGGTTATAGCTTTCTTT
V: TRBV16
D: -
J: TRBJ1-1
size: -

CDR3: CASSLEGQGYEQYF
DNA: TGCGCCAGCAGCTTGGAGGGACAGGGCTACGAGCAGTACTTC
V: TRBV5-1
D: TRBD1
J: TRBJ2-7
size: -

CDR3: CASSPRGQPERETQYF
DNA: TGTGCCAGCAGCCCACGGGGACAGCCCGAACGGGAGACCCAGTACTTC
V: TRBV11-2
D: TRBD1
J: TRBJ2-5
size: -

CDR3: CARTPWGRASPYNEQFF
DNA: TGTGCCAGAACCCCATGGGGGAGGGCCTCGCCCTACAATGAGCAGTTCTTC
V: TRBV7-5
D: -
J: TRBJ2-1
size: -

CDR3: CASAAGSTTYEQYF
DNA: TGTGCCAGCGCCGCAGGATCTACGACCTACGAGCAGTACTTC
V: TRBV27
D: -
J: TRBJ2-7
size: -

CDR3: CASSLTGTGDNEQFF
DNA: TGTGCCAGCAGCTTGACCGGGACAGGGGACAATGAGCAGTTCTTC
V: TRBV5-4
D: TRBD1
J: TRBJ2-1
size: -

CDR3: CASSFRLKANTGELFF
DNA: TGCGCCAGCAGCTTTAGACTCAAAGCGAACACCGGGGAGCTGTTTTTT
V: TRBV5-1
D: -
J: TRBJ2-2
size: -

CDR3: CASSLLLAETGIYEQYF
DNA: TGTGCCAGCAGCCTCCTACTCGCGGAGACAGGGATCTACGAGCAGTACTTC
V: TRBV4-2
D: TRBD1
J: TRBJ2-7
size: once